One and the same sample provided the 24 T cell receptor beta chains below, sequenced in a study of blood T cell repertoires in COVID-19 (dated by TCRdb to 2020 to 2022). Libraries were built with the immunoSEQ multiplex PCR assay. Drawn from immuneACCESS, this table holds only the in-frame rearrangements with V and J called that TCRdb kept. Clones are partly lost; checked studies trace under half to an unresolved V gene and leave the rest unexplained. This sample holds roughly 160,000 clones; around 83% were observed only once. The ten largest clonotypes hold roughly 7% of the sample. The sample taken for sequencing was peripheral blood. The receptors shown here come from a man aged 50 to 59 with active or convalescent COVID-19.

The rearrangement joins TRBV5-1 to TRBJ1-4; D possibly corresponds to TRBD1 (6 bases). Germline lookup yields CDR1 SGHRS and CDR2 YFSETQ. Deletions cut 3 bases from V and 8 bases from J, with 11 bases between. The CDR3 spans 13 residues. The CDR3 DNA follows: TGCGCCAGCAGCTCTCTCAGGGGCGAAAAACTGTTTTTT. It is translated as CASSSLRGEKLFF.

The chain carries TRBV5-6 and TRBJ2-1; 7 bases are a match to TRBD1. Germline loops: CDR1 SGHDT, CDR2 YYEEEE. This CDR3 spans 14 amino acids. V trimming: 6 bases; J trimming: 8 bases; junction bases outside the gene matches: 11. The CDR3 sequence is CASNYPQQGDEQFF. CDR3 sequence (DNA): TGTGCCAGCAACTACCCTCAGCAGGGGGATGAGCAGTTCTTC.

V usage is TRBV11-2 and J usage is TRBJ2-3; a weak D match, TRBD2 (5 bases). CDR1 is SGHAT, CDR2 FQNNGV, per germline. Trimming shortened V by 7 bases and J by 6 bases, and 11 bases separated the two germline ends. The CDR3 runs to 12 residues. For the CDR3, the DNA is TGTGCCAGCACCCCCGGGGTGGATACGCAGTATTTT. Residues: CASTPGVDTQYF.

This clone was picked up a small number of times. The chain joins TRBV24-1 to TRBJ2-6; D perhaps matches TRBD1 (6 bases). The V end lost 3 bases, the J end lost 0 bases, and 11 bases lay between the germline ends. The CDR3 covers 17 residues. Germline V gene data show CDR1 as KGHDR and CDR2 as SFDVKD. The CDR3 DNA reads TGTGCCACCAGTGATAACGACAGGTTCTCTGGGGCCAACGTCCTGACTTTC. It specifies CATSDNDRFSGANVLTF.

This clone was observed once. The V call is TRBV19, the J call TRBJ2-5, with TRBD2 matching over 8 bases. Trimming took 6 bases from V and 4 from J; bases not matched to a gene: 10. Germline V gives CDR1 LNHDA, CDR2 SQIVND (reference sequence). The CDR3 consists of 15 residues. The CDR3 loop is CASSRDSGTLETQYF. CDR3 nucleotide sequence: TGTGCCAGTAGCCGGGATAGCGGGACGTTAGAGACCCAGTACTTC.

V gene TRBV4-1 combines with J gene TRBJ1-2; no clear D gene. The CDR3 runs 14 residues. Germline V gene sequence: CDR1 MGHRA, CDR2 YSYEKL. V was clipped by 0 bases and J by 3 bases, with 8 bases between them. The DNA of the CDR3 is TGCGCCAGCAGCCAAGAATATAGAGACTATGGCTACACCTTC. Translating gives CASSQEYRDYGYTF.

This chain joins TRBV7-2 and TRBJ1-3, with 8 bases identical to TRBD1. Losses at the gene ends were 5 bases for V and 3 bases for J; bases not matched to a gene: 6. This CDR3 has 15 amino acids. The germline CDR1 and CDR2 sequences are SGHTA and FQGNSA. In nucleotides, the CDR3 is TGTGCCAGCAGCGGTGTCAGGGGGCTTGGAAACACCATATATTTT. It yields the protein CASSGVRGLGNTIYF.

The CDR3 protein is CASRWREDSPLHF. In DNA form, the CDR3 reads TGTGCCAGCAGATGGAGGGAAGACTCACCCCTCCACTTT. The V and J genes are TRBV27 and TRBJ1-6; D unclear. The CDR3 has 13 residues. Germline-derived CDR1 and CDR2 are MNHEY and SMNVEV (reference sequence). The V end lost 6 bases, the J end lost 10 bases, and 13 bases lay between the germline ends.

This chain links TRBV4-2 with TRBJ1-4; 10 nucleotides line up with TRBD1. CDR1 and CDR2 from the germline V gene are LGHNA and YNFKEQ. Trimming removed 3 bases from V and 6 bases from J; junction bases left unmatched: 7. CDR3 size: 16 residues. The CDR3, as DNA: TGTGCCAGCAGCCAGGCCGGGACAGGGGTGGATGAAAAACTGTTTTTT. Encoded protein: CASSQAGTGVDEKLFF.

The V and J genes are TRBV18 and TRBJ1-2; 11 bases map to TRBD1. The CDR3 spans 18 residues. The germline gives CDR1 KGHSH, CDR2 LQKENI. The trim removed 3 bases at V and 4 bases at J, leaving 13 bases unmatched. CDR3 DNA sequence: TGTGCCAGCTCACCGGTCCCGAGCAGGACAGGGGGCGTCTATGGCTACACCTTC. Residues: CASSPVPSRTGGVYGYTF.

The chain is built from TRBV7-2 and TRBJ2-5; 10 nucleotides match TRBD2. The CDR3 is 17 amino acids. The V segment lost 1 base and the J segment 5 bases; nucleotides outside the gene matches: 10. Germline V gene lookup returns CDR1 SGHTA and CDR2 FQGNSA. The CDR3, as DNA: TGTGCCAGCAGCTTAGAGTTCCTAGCGGGAGTCATTGAGACCCAGTACTTC. It specifies CASSLEFLAGVIETQYF.

The V and J genes are TRBV18 and TRBJ2-6; no clear D. The CDR3 loop spans 16 amino acids. V was pared by 2 bases and J by 0 bases, with 8 bases between. Germline V gene data show CDR1 as KGHSH and CDR2 as LQKENI. CDR3: CASSPSRGSGANVLTF. CDR3 nucleotide sequence: TGTGCCAGCTCACCATCACGCGGCTCTGGGGCCAACGTCCTGACTTTC.

This clone was picked up one time. The CDR3 nucleotides read TGTGCCAGCAGCTTGGTTAAAGGAACGGGAGCTTACAATGAGCAGTTCTTC. Its protein is CASSLVKGTGAYNEQFF. The rearrangement joins TRBV5-8 to TRBJ2-1; possibly TRBD2 for D (6 bases). Trimming removed 0 bases from V and 4 bases from J, with 17 bases in between. The germline V gene has CDR1 SGHTS and CDR2 YDEGEE. The CDR3 totals 17 residues.

This chain joins TRBV4-1 and TRBJ2-7; 8 positions agree with TRBD2. This CDR3 comprises 17 residues. V lost 2 bases, J lost 7 bases, and 16 bases stayed unmatched. In germline, CDR1 is MGHRA, CDR2 YSYEKL. The CDR3 loop reads CASSQREGKREMSEQYF. CDR3 in DNA: TGCGCCAGCAGCCAACGGGAGGGAAAGCGGGAGATGAGTGAGCAGTACTTC.

The rearrangement uses TRBV5-4 and TRBJ2-7, with 7 bases identical to TRBD2. V gave up 0 bases and J gave up 3 bases; unmatched junction bases: 6. The germline V gene has CDR1 SGHNT and CDR2 YYREEE (reference sequence). This CDR3 has 15 residues. The CDR3 sequence: CASSLASGTYYEQYF. CDR3 nucleotide sequence: TGTGCCAGCAGCTTGGCCAGCGGGACCTACTACGAGCAGTACTTC.

V gene TRBV6-5 combines with J gene TRBJ2-3; TRBD1 agrees at 9 bases. CDR1 is MNHEY and CDR2 is SVGAGI in the germline V gene. V trimming: 5 bases; J trimming: 3 bases; junction bases outside the gene matches: 6. The CDR3 covers 15 residues. CDR3 nucleotides: TGTGCCAGCAGTCCCACCGGGACAGGGACAGATACGCAGTATTTT. This encodes CASSPTGTGTDTQYF.

In DNA form, the CDR3 reads TGCAGCGTAGTGGAGGGGAAGAGCAATCAGCCCCAGCATTTT. Residues: CSVVEGKSNQPQHF. V gene TRBV29-1 combines with J gene TRBJ1-5, with D maybe TRBD1 (5 bases). This CDR3 region has 14 residues. From germline, CDR1 is SQVTM and CDR2 ANQGSEA. V lost 6 bases and J 1 base, leaving 13 bases between the germline ends. The full variable domain, in which reference TRBV29-1 and TRBJ1-5 provide the parts outside the CDR3, is SAVISQKPSRDICQRGTSLTIQCQVDSQVTMMFWYRQQPGQSLTLIATANQGSEATYESGFVIDKFPISRPNLTFSTLTVSNMSPEDSSIYLCSVVEGKSNQPQHFGDGTRLSIL.

The chain uses TRBV7-2 and TRBJ2-5; 8 bases are shared with TRBD1. This CDR3 has 17 amino acids. Trimming at V came to 5 bases and at J to 2 bases, leaving 13 bases not matched to a gene. CDR1 and CDR2 from the germline V gene are SGHTA and FQGNSA. The CDR3 loop is CASSLFRPGQAQETQYF. The CDR3 nucleotides read TGTGCCAGCAGCCTTTTTCGGCCGGGACAGGCACAAGAGACCCAGTACTTC.

The chain carries TRBV6-6 and TRBJ2-5, with D perhaps matching TRBD1 (6 bases). Germline lookup yields CDR1 MNHNY and CDR2 SVGAGI (reference sequence). Trimming took 4 bases from V and 5 from J, leaving 17 bases between them. The CDR3 sequence is 15 residues long. CDR3 bases: TGTGCCAGCAGTTCCCCAACAGGGTTGGGGGAGACCCAGTACTTC. Protein sequence: CASSSPTGLGETQYF.

The J gene is TRBJ2-1, the V gene TRBV24-1; 14 nucleotides align to TRBD2. The length of the CDR3 is 18 residues. V gave up 9 bases and J gave up 6 bases; unmatched junction bases: 15. Germline V gene data show CDR1 as KGHDR and CDR2 as SFDVKD. This CDR3 is CATSPARGTSGSPNEQFF. The CDR3 DNA follows: TGTGCCACCTCCCCGGCAAGGGGGACTAGCGGGAGCCCCAATGAGCAGTTCTTC.

The chain joins TRBV28 to TRBJ2-1; perhaps TRBD2 as D (6 bases). The CDR3 runs 13 residues. Germline CDR1 and CDR2: MDHEN and SYDVKM. Trimming shortened V by 11 bases and J by 8 bases, and 19 bases separated the two germline ends. CDR3 residues: CALLGRGGDEQFF. The CDR3 DNA reads as TGTGCCCTCCTAGGGCGGGGAGGTGATGAGCAGTTCTTC.

The J gene is TRBJ2-1, the V gene TRBV15; 8 bases are a match to TRBD1. The CDR3 has 15 amino acids. CDR1 LNHNV and CDR2 YYDKDF come from the germline V gene (reference sequence). The junction had 4 bases not matched to a gene; V was cut back by 2 bases and J by 4 bases. CDR3 coding DNA: TGTGCCACCAGCAGACCGGGACAGGTGTACAATGAGCAGTTCTTC. It translates to CATSRPGQVYNEQFF.

The J gene is TRBJ1-2, the V gene TRBV29-1; TRBD1 might be the D (5 bases). The germline V and J ends were trimmed by 3 bases and 5 bases, with 19 bases remaining between them. CDR1 and CDR2 from the germline V gene are SQVTM and ANQGSEA. CDR3 length: 15 amino acids. The CDR3 region is CSVDGGGEGWYGYTF. The CDR3 DNA reads TGCAGCGTTGACGGGGGGGGTGAGGGTTGGTATGGCTACACCTTC.

The V and J genes are TRBV18 and TRBJ2-1, with 10 bases lining up with TRBD2. Unmatched junction bases numbered 8, after V lost 3 bases and J lost 9 bases. Germline-derived CDR1 and CDR2 are KGHSH and LQKENI. The CDR3 is 15 residues long. This CDR3 reads CASSPRLAGDTEQFF. The CDR3 DNA reads TGTGCCAGCTCACCCCGCCTAGCGGGAGATACTGAGCAGTTCTTC.